A single sample is the source of the 23 T cell receptor beta chains below, sequenced in a study of T cells in Graves' hyperthyroidism and ophthalmopathy. There were TCR beta CDR3 regions amplified from RNA transcripts. The HTBI primer set drove a first-round RT-PCR of the TCR CDR3. MiXCR was run by TCRdb on the multiplex PCR reads, yielding one entry per CDR3 protein. The data show fewer than 400,000 distinct CDR3 sequences, about an eighth seen once. The source material was blood. The receptors originated from a man aged 50-59 years with Graves' ophthalmopathy.

This clonotype showed up many times. The chain joins TRBV11-2 to TRBJ1-1, with TRBD1 as a possible D gene (6 bases). The CDR3 is 12 amino acids. V lost 3 bases, J lost 8 bases, and 10 bases lay in between. Germline V lookup: CDR1 SGHAT, CDR2 FQNNGV. CDR3 sequence reads: CASSFTTGEAFF. The CDR3 nucleotides read TGTGCCAGCAGCTTTACTACAGGGGAAGCTTTCTTT.

This clonotype appeared many times. The chain recombines TRBV3-1 with TRBJ1-2; D is undetermined. This CDR3 has 10 amino acids. The ends were cut back, 8 bases at V and 3 bases at J, with 4 bases in the middle. Germline V gives CDR1 LGHDT, CDR2 YNNKEL (reference sequence). The CDR3 region is CASGDYGYTF. Here the CDR3 DNA reads TGTGCCAGCGGCGACTATGGCTACACCTTC.

On this clonotype: One end of the junction does not line up with germline, which may come from a read error. This chain joins TRBV6-5 and TRBJ1-2, with 9 bases that match TRBD1. There are 15 residues in the CDR3. In germline, CDR1 is MNHEY, CDR2 SVGAGI. The CDR3: CASSYSRQGVYCYTF. As DNA, the CDR3 is TGTGCCAGCAGTTACTCGCGACAGGGGGTCTATTGCTACACCTTC.

This chain joins TRBV6-1 and TRBJ1-3; D gene unclear. V shed 8 bases and J shed 1 base, with 12 bases lying between them. From germline, CDR1 is MNHNS and CDR2 SASEGT. CDR3 length equals 14 residues. For the CDR3, the DNA is TGTGCCAGCCGAGGCCGGGAATCTGGAAACACCATATATTTT. Its protein is CASRGRESGNTIYF.

This clonotype was seen at least ten times. This chain uses TRBV14 with TRBJ2-1; unclear D gene. Germline V CDR1 and CDR2: SGHDN, FVKESK. V lost 1 base to trimming and J lost 0 bases, with 13 bases between them. There are 17 residues in the CDR3. CDR3 amino acids: CASSQGSAHSSYNEQFF. In DNA form, the CDR3 reads TGTGCCAGCAGCCAAGGGAGCGCCCATAGCTCCTACAATGAGCAGTTCTTC.

The gene calls are TRBV6-2 or TRBV6-3 and TRBJ2-3; 8 bases line up with TRBD2. V dropped 5 bases and J dropped 3; count of bases not matched to a gene: 10. The CDR3 runs 16 residues. Germline values: CDR1 MNHEY, CDR2 SVGEGT. CDR3 sequence: CASSDRFGRATDTQYF. CDR3 in DNA: TGTGCCAGCAGTGACCGTTTCGGGAGGGCGACAGATACGCAGTATTTT.

The J gene is TRBJ2-1, the V gene TRBV14; 7 bases agree with TRBD2. The germline gives CDR1 SGHDN, CDR2 FVKESK. V was pared by 1 base and J by 2 bases, with 5 bases of the junction left unmatched. This CDR3 has 16 amino acids. CDR3 nucleotide sequence: TGTGCCAGCAGCCAAGTTGGGGGGGTGGCCTACAATGAGCAGTTCTTC. This sequence encodes CASSQVGGVAYNEQFF.

Note on this clonotype: Possible read error: a much larger clone is one base away. J is TRBJ2-5 and V is TRBV11-3, with D possibly TRBD1 on 5 matching bases. With 5 bases removed from V and 7 bases from J, the gap between germline ends came to 11 bases. The CDR3 covers 12 residues. Germline V lookup: CDR1 SGHNT, CDR2 YENEEA. CDR3: CASSDDQGTQYF. The CDR3 nucleotides read TGTGCCAGCAGCGACGACCAGGGGACCCAGTACTTC.

This clonotype was found a few times. This chain connects TRBV10-3 to TRBJ1-1; D ambiguous. V lost 3 bases to trimming and J lost 1 base, with 6 bases between them. This CDR3 has 13 amino acids. Germline V gives CDR1 ENHRY, CDR2 SYGVKD. CDR3 nucleotides: TGTGCCATCAGTGACAGTGCGAACACTGAAGCTTTCTTT. It yields the protein CAISDSANTEAFF.

This clonotype was recorded many times. The rearrangement joins TRBV30 to TRBJ2-7, with D unclear. Trimming took off 2 bases at V and 1 base at J, with 3 bases between the two ends. The CDR3 length is 11 residues. Germline lookup yields CDR1 GTSNPN and CDR2 SVGIG (reference sequence). CDR3 bases: TGTGCCTGGAGTTCGTCCTACGAGCAGTACTTC. It yields the protein CAWSSSYEQYF.

This clonotype was seen once. This chain uses TRBV3-1 with TRBJ2-1, with 13 bases that match TRBD2. The CDR3 length is 16 residues. Trimming cost V 5 bases and J 7 bases; bases outside gene matches: 8. Per the germline V gene, CDR1 is LGHDT and CDR2 is YNNKEL (reference sequence). The DNA for the CDR3 is TGTGCCAGCAGCTCTCGGACTAGCGGGAGAGGGAATGAGCAGTTCTTC. Encoded protein: CASSSRTSGRGNEQFF.

This clonotype was recorded at least ten times. CDR3 in amino acids: CASSRTGGFNEQYF. Here the CDR3 DNA reads TGTGCCAGCAGCCGGACAGGGGGCTTCAACGAGCAGTACTTC. The chain recombines TRBV11-3 with TRBJ2-7; 11 nucleotides agree with TRBD1. The CDR3 loop spans 14 amino acids. Germline lookup yields CDR1 SGHNT and CDR2 YENEEA. V dropped 5 bases and J dropped 5; count of bases not matched to a gene: 5.

This clonotype came up many times. This chain joins TRBV2 and TRBJ2-1; D is ambiguous. Trimming shortened V by 7 bases and J by 10 bases, and 11 bases separated the two germline ends. Looked up from germline, CDR1 is SNHLY and CDR2 is FYNNEI. CDR3 length: 11 amino acids. In nucleotides, the CDR3 is TGTGCCAGCAACTTGGGCCGGGAGCAGTTCTTC. Protein: CASNLGREQFF.

Many counts were recorded for this clonotype. The chain has TRBV20-1 and TRBJ2-3; TRBD1 or TRBD2 may be the D gene (5 bases each). CDR3 length equals 14 residues. Between the trimmed V and J ends, which lost 2 bases and 2 bases, there was a span of 11 bases. Germline CDR1 is DFQATT and CDR2 is SNEGSKA (reference sequence). Here the CDR3 reads CSARKTGATDTQYF. CDR3 nucleotides: TGCAGTGCTAGAAAGACCGGGGCCACAGATACGCAGTATTTT.

A few counts support this clonotype. The chain is built from TRBV5-5 and TRBJ2-3, with 8 bases aligning to TRBD2. The CDR3 extends over 15 amino acids. CDR1 is SGHKS, CDR2 YYEKEE, per germline (reference sequence). The V segment lost 2 bases and the J segment 2 bases; nucleotides outside the gene matches: 4. CDR3 loop: CASSFKLADTDTQYF. In nucleotides, the CDR3 is TGTGCCAGCAGCTTCAAACTAGCGGACACAGATACGCAGTATTTT.

This clonotype showed up many times. The chain joins TRBV7-2 to TRBJ2-1, with D hard to call. The CDR3 covers 15 residues. V gave up 1 base and J gave up 6 bases, with 13 bases separating them. Germline CDR1 reads SGHTA; CDR2 reads FQGNSA. The CDR3 loop is CASSLGAAASNEQFF. CDR3 coding DNA: TGTGCCAGCAGCTTAGGGGCCGCGGCGTCCAATGAGCAGTTCTTC.

The chain uses TRBV13 and TRBJ2-5; 9 nucleotides agree with TRBD1. This CDR3 region has 18 residues. V trimming: 4 bases; J trimming: 1 base; junction bases outside the gene matches: 13. CDR1 PRHDT and CDR2 FYEKMQ come from the germline V gene (reference sequence). The CDR3 coding sequence is TGTGCCAGCAGCTGGGGCGCCAGGGACAGGGATGGCCAAGAGACCCAGTACTTC. Residues: CASSWGARDRDGQETQYF. The full variable domain, completed using reference TRBV13 and TRBJ2-5, is AAGVIQSPRHLIKEKRETATLKCYPIPRHDTVYWYQQGPGQDPQFLISFYEKMQSDKGSIPDRFSAQQFSDYHSELNMSSLELGDSALYFCASSWGARDRDGQETQYFGPGTRLLVL.

This clonotype has at least ten counts. This chain joins TRBV3-1 and TRBJ2-7; D tentatively fits TRBD1 or TRBD2 (6 bases each). The ends were cut back, 2 bases at V and 1 base at J, with 12 bases in the middle. In germline, CDR1 is LGHDT, CDR2 YNNKEL (reference sequence). The CDR3 has 15 amino acids. The CDR3 DNA follows: TGTGCCAGCAGCCAATCCGAAGGGGGGTCCTACGAGCAGTACTTC. Translation: CASSQSEGGSYEQYF.

In this sample, this clonotype turned up once. The chain has TRBV19 and TRBJ2-2; D unresolved. The CDR3 has 15 residues. Trimming removed 9 bases at V and 4 bases at J, with 18 bases between. CDR1 and CDR2 from the germline V gene are LNHDA and SQIVND (reference sequence). The CDR3 protein is CASRPGGSSTGELFF. CDR3 bases: TGTGCCAGCCGACCCGGCGGTAGCTCCACCGGGGAGCTGTTTTTT.

Ten or more counts support this clonotype. The V call is TRBV7-9, the J call TRBJ2-5; 11 nucleotides align to TRBD2. Unmatched junction bases numbered 2, after V lost 1 base and J lost 4 bases. The germline gives CDR1 SEHNR, CDR2 FQNEAQ (reference sequence). This CDR3 has 15 amino acids. The DNA for the CDR3 is TGTGCCAGCAGCTTAGATCTAGCGGGAGGAGAGACCCAGTACTTC. This gives the protein CASSLDLAGGETQYF.

Many counts were recorded for this clonotype. The CDR3 DNA follows: TGCAGTGCTAGAGACCCCCGGACTAGCGGGAGTTTGAATGAGCAGTTCTTC. Its protein is CSARDPRTSGSLNEQFF. This rearrangement joins TRBV20-1 to TRBJ2-1; 13 nucleotides line up with TRBD2. After removal of 0 bases from V and 7 bases from J, the junction contained 9 bases not matched to a gene. There are 17 residues in the CDR3. The germline CDR1 and CDR2 sequences are DFQATT and SNEGSKA (reference sequence).

Ten or more counts support this clonotype. The rearrangement joins TRBV2 to TRBJ1-6; D remains unclear. This CDR3 is built from 13 residues. CDR1 SNHLY and CDR2 FYNNEI come from the germline V gene. The V and J ends lost 6 bases and 10 bases respectively, with 13 bases between them. The CDR3: CASSQDGLSPLHF. The CDR3 DNA reads as TGTGCCAGCAGCCAGGACGGTCTCTCACCCCTCCACTTT.

This clonotype came up many times. The V call is TRBV12-3 or TRBV12-4, the J call TRBJ1-1; D perhaps matches TRBD1 (6 bases). Trimming stripped 5 bases from V and 10 bases from J, with 14 bases between. CDR3 length: 12 residues. The CDR3 sequence is CASSHQQGPAFF. The CDR3 coding sequence is TGTGCCAGCAGTCACCAACAGGGTCCAGCTTTCTTT.